This record looks at one TCR beta chain sequence and its context. The specificity of this receptor is unknown. No much larger clonotype is one base removed from it; base qualities were not supplied. The method was the immunoSEQ multiplex PCR assay. For the multiplex PCR, a mixture combining 60 forward primers for TCR Vbeta segments and 13 reverse primers for TCR Jbeta segments was used. A multiplex PCR assay on genomic DNA amplified the CDR3 region of rearranged TCR beta genes. Amplified TCR beta libraries were sequenced as 87-base-pair reads on the Illumina HiSeq System. The paper's processing steps were these. Across the 670 or so repertoires, a later analysis counted 78 million or so unique TCR beta chains, roughly 11 million of which were shared by at least two donors. Raw reads were error-corrected and collapsed into unique sequences with a nearest-neighbor algorithm that merged closely related sequences to remove PCR and sequencing errors. V, D and J gene segments were assigned by aligning CDR3 sequences to IMGT reference sequences. Each retained sequence needed at least a six-nucleotide match to both a V gene segment and a J gene segment. Rearrangements were classified as productive when the CDR3 lacked stop codons and remained in frame with V and J, and all other rearrangements were classified as non-productive. Following IMGT convention, CDR3 was defined as the stretch from the second conserved V-encoded cysteine to the conserved J-encoded phenylalanine. The earlier analysis of about 590 of the donors excluded sequences that lacked an unambiguous match to a single V gene segment. An earlier analysis of 500 to 700 of the donors classified V segments as functional when productive rearrangements were above 56.7% and as segregating when the standard deviation between donors was above 5%. A statistical classification framework was built to diagnose cytomegalovirus status from the catalog of TCR beta chain sequences. In a later analysis, V and J genes were assigned by comparing TCR nucleotide sequences against IMGT/GENE-DB human TR gene sequences. In a later analysis, CDR3 sequences and most-parsimonious VDJ recombination scenarios were assigned using the TCRdist pipeline. In a later analysis, every TCR beta chain was defined by the combination of its CDR3 amino acid sequence and its V-gene family, and reads without a unique V-gene family were dropped. To address suspected cross-contamination and a sequencing artifact, a later analysis removed around 590 highly shared, low-generation-probability nucleotide sequences. In a later analysis, a clonal expansion index for each public chain was calculated from normalized within-repertoire ranks of inferred template counts. Generation probabilities in a later analysis came from a VDJ recombination model fitted to out-of-frame rearrangements, and those results were checked against IGoR. In a later analysis, hypergeometric tests were used to score TCR-TCR, TCR-HLA and TCR-CMV co-occurrence, with a repertoire-size bias correction applied to TCR pairs. A later analysis estimated false discovery rates by permuting HLA or CMV assignments 20 times. In a later analysis, co-occurring TCRs were grouped with DBSCAN, and TCRdist sequence similarity was added when clustering was performed within HLA-allele-positive subsets. For co-occurrence clustering, repertoires with fewer than 30,000 or more than 120,000 public chains were excluded, along with 4 to 6 repertoires with anomalous nucleotide sharing. TCRdb re-hosts the immuneACCESS table, in-frame sequences only. Its copies lack some clones; in the studies checked, an unresolved V gene accounts for under half of them, and the cause for the rest is not known. For V, J and clone size, that table is used; D and trimming come from the DNA. Counted in this sample were about 140,000 clones; 60% to 85% of them appeared once. Less than 1.5% of the sample is taken by the ten largest.

The cohort was made up of under 800 healthy bone marrow donors. Cohort members were all nominally healthy when sampled, although unrecorded immune exposures were likely present. The donor was CMV seropositive and belonged to the group of around 300 seropositive cohort members. A peripheral blood sample was collected from each donor, and TCR beta sequencing was performed on peripheral blood mononuclear cells. The Qiagen DNeasy Blood Extraction Kit was used to extract genomic DNA from the blood cell samples. The entry originates in a study of cytomegalovirus exposure and HLA in healthy donors (dated by TCRdb to 2015 to 2018). As for the study more broadly: In an earlier analysis of under 600 of the donors, around 290 Gb of sequence data and about 110 million unique TCR beta sequences from 150 million to 200 million T cells were reported. An earlier analysis of around 540 of the donors applied high-throughput TCR beta sequencing to assess whether each TCR beta V gene segment acted as functional or pseudogenic. Class I and class II HLA loci were covered by the typing at four-digit resolution. A later genetic analysis used genome-wide SNP genotypes for about 60% of the 666 donors, treating that subset as a discovery cohort. Donor age, sex, ethnicity and CMV serostatus were compiled together with the repertoire data. A separate validation cohort of approximately 120 different subjects was used in addition to the 666-subject first cohort. Using immunosequencing, the study profiled T cell repertoires from roughly 650 subjects and related those repertoires to cytomegalovirus serostatus. The number of donors typed differed by locus, with about 629-640 for A, B, C, DRB1 and DQB1, roughly 520 for DQA1, over 600 for DPA1, and around 450 for DPB1. The study aimed to test whether signatures of past pathogen exposure could be identified by cataloging public T cell receptors. To study patterns of TCR occurrence, a later analysis re-analyzed previously published TCR beta repertoires from under 750 donors and added high-resolution HLA genotyping. The study combined high-throughput TCR immunosequencing, statistical association of individual TCRs with disease status, and machine learning to predict cytomegalovirus infection status. Rather than using new phenotypic data, the later analysis identified candidate immune exposures from TCR beta sequences and from how often those sequences occurred across donors. About five DR-DQ haplotypes were treated as single units for association and clustering because of strong linkage in the cohort. The genetic ancestry cluster associated with self-reported Caucasian donors included over 80% of the 350 to 500 genotyped donors. Approximately 330 gigabases of sequencing data and around 80 million unique TCR sequences made up an early release that covered around 640 HLA-typed donors. Every repertoire in the discovery cohort had been generated on one and the same sequencing platform. Among almost 400 genotyped donors of the cohort, an average of around 240,000 unique TCR beta nucleotide sequences were sequenced per donor, roughly 18% of them non-productive.

The CDR3 covers 15 residues, taking in both the cysteine and the phenylalanine. CDR3 DNA only is kept here, 45 bases in frame from base 1. V drops 0 bases and J drops 3 bases, leaving 11 bases in between. The germline V gene encodes CDR1 MNHEY and CDR2 SVGAGI. Beyond this particular receptor, the publication reports: Some IMGT-functional V segments, including TRBV6-2 and TRBV6-3, could not be told apart with the 87-base-pair reads, so those segments were excluded. Linkage disequilibrium might explain the correlated functional status among segregating V segments, but an unknown experimental factor could not be excluded. Presence/absence analyses assumed roughly uniform sequencing depth across donors, an assumption that may not hold. A later analysis found that most CMV-associated TCR beta chains appeared HLA-restricted, with HLA associations seemingly driven largely by CMV exposure. Some 15 rarely observed V segments, including chromosome 9 orphons, were excluded from the earlier analysis of about 500 of the donors because counts were too low. HLA typing was unavailable for some donors at each locus, so association tests used only the typed subset. In a later analysis, several top co-occurrence clusters were reported to appear linked to parvovirus B19, influenza, CMV and Epstein-Barr virus. The cohort was sequenced for TCR beta chains only, and without alpha or paired-chain data the features that could be detected were limited. According to a later analysis, TCR association rates differed among HLA loci, with DRB1 alleles showing the most associated TCRs and HLA-C alleles showing the fewest. In a later analysis, 16,951 TCR beta sequences were associated with specific HLA alleles at a false discovery rate of 0.05. Compared with equally common non-associated chains, HLA-associated TCR beta chains in a later analysis were more clonally expanded and had lower generation probabilities. Strong co-occurrence of HLA alleles, especially DR and DQ, made assigning TCR associations to individual alleles difficult. Cytomegalovirus status was reported to be diagnosed by the classifier with high specificity and sensitivity in both the original and validation cohorts. A further reported finding was that TCR beta sequences accurately predicted the HLA-A and HLA-B alleles for most subjects in the first cohort. In vitro tests confirmed that a few of the cytomegalovirus-associated TCR beta chains recognize cytomegalovirus antigens. For the cohort, immune exposure information was limited to CMV serostatus. It was suggested by the authors that the approach could potentially be generalized to other disease states and immunological phenotypes. The study listed 150 to 200 TCR beta chains as associated with cytomegalovirus. A cluster of highly shared sequence variants was judged likely to be a technical artifact of the sequencing pipeline. Compared with the approximately 700-donor mean, donors in an Asian-associated ancestry cluster had fewer N-insertions in productive TCRs, according to a later genetic analysis. In a later genetic analysis, a missense DCLRE1C variant was associated with V-gene and J-gene trimming of TCR beta chains, and the association was replicated in an independent cohort. Across donors, most TCR sequences were observed very rarely, whereas some public TCRs were present in many individuals. An earlier analysis of some 560 of the donors showed that most TCR beta V segments appeared in productive rearrangements either about 90% or about 30% of the time, which broadly matched IMGT annotations.

The source material was PBMCs. This clonotype was obtained from a male donor in good health and CMV-seropositive. The sequence joins TRBV6-5 to TRBJ1-2, with TRBD1 perhaps the D gene, on 5 matching bases. CDR3 loop: CASSYSQGGDYGYTF. DNA sequence: TGTGCCAGCAGTTACTCGCAGGGAGGGGACTATGGCTACACCTTC.